This entry describes one T cell receptor beta chain. These data originate in a study of blood T cell repertoires in COVID-19. Overall study: COVID-19 samples collected from the United States, Italy and Spain covered acute and convalescent phases.

Original handling: Estimates of nucleated cell counts were drawn from the amplification of reference gene primers. The repertoire was sequenced with immunoSEQ multiplex PCR; TCRdb's copy has only in-frame clones and lacks some. The DNA gave D and trimming, while V, J and clone size come from that table. The sample consists of approximately 200,000 clones, approximately 91% of them appearing once. In germline, CDR1 is LNHDA, CDR2 SQIVND (reference sequence). This CDR3 spans 15 amino acids. Trimming left V 5 bases short and J 3 bases short, with 17 bases between. The sequencing sample was made of peripheral blood. The source is a woman in her fifties or sixties with acute or convalescent COVID-19. V usage is TRBV19 and J usage is TRBJ2-7, with a tentative D call TRBD2 (6 bases). In DNA form, the CDR3 reads TGTGCCAGTAGTCTCGAGAAATGGGGAGGCTACGAGCAGTACTTC. This gives the protein CASSLEKWGGYEQYF.